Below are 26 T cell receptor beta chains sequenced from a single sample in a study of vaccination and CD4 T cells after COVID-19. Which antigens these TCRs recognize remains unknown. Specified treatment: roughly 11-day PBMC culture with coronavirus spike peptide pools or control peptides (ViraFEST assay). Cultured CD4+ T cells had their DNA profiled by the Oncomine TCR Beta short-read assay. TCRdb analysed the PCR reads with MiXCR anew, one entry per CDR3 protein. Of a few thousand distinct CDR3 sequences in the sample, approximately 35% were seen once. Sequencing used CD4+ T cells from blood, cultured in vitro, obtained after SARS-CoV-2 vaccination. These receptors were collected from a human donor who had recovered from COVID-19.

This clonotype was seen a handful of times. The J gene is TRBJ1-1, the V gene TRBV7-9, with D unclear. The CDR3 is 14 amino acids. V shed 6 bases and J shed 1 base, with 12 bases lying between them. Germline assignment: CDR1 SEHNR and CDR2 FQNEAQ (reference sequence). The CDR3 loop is CASRPTRGNTEAFF. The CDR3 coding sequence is TGTGCCAGCAGGCCCACACGGGGGAACACTGAAGCTTTCTTT.

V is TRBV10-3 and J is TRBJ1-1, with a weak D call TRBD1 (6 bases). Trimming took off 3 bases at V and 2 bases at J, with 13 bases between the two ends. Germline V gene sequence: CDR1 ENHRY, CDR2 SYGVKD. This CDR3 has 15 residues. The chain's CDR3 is CAISERGAINTEAFF. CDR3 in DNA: TGTGCCATCAGTGAACGGGGGGCGATCAACACTGAAGCTTTCTTT.

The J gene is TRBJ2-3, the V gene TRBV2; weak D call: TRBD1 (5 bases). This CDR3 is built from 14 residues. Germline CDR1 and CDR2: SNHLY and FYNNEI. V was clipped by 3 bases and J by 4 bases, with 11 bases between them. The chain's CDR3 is CASSDRVQPDTQYF. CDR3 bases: TGTGCCAGCAGTGACAGGGTACAGCCAGATACGCAGTATTTT.

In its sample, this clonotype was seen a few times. The CDR3 bases are TGCAGTGCCCTGCCGGGACTGCGAAGCACAGATACGCAGTATTTT. It specifies CSALPGLRSTDTQYF. The chain joins TRBV20-1 to TRBJ2-3; D is possibly TRBD2 (6 bases). Trimming removed 6 bases from V and 0 bases from J, with 16 bases in between. Germline values: CDR1 DFQATT, CDR2 SNEGSKA (reference sequence). The CDR3 is 15 amino acids.

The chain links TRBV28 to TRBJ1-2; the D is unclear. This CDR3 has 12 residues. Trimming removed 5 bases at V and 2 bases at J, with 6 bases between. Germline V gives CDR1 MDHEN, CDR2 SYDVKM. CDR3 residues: CASSPNNYGYTF. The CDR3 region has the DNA TGTGCCAGCAGTCCAAACAACTATGGCTACACCTTC.

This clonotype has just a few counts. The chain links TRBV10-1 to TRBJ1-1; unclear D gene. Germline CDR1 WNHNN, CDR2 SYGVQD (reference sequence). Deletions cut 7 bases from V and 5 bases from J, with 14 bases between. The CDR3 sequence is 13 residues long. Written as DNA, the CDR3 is TGCGCCAGCACTCCGTCCCTGGGTACTGAAGCTTTCTTT. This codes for CASTPSLGTEAFF.

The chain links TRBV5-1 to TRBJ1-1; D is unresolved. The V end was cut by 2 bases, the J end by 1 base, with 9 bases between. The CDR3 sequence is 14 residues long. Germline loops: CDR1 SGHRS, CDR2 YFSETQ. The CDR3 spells CASSLGLQNTEAFF. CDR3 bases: TGCGCCAGCAGCTTAGGACTGCAGAACACTGAAGCTTTCTTT.

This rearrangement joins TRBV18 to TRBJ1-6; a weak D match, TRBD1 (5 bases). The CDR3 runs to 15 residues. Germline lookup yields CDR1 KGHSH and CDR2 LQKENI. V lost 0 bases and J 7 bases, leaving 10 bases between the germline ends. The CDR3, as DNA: TGTGCCAGCTCACCACCCCAGGGAGGGAATTCACCCCTCCACTTT. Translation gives CASSPPQGGNSPLHF.

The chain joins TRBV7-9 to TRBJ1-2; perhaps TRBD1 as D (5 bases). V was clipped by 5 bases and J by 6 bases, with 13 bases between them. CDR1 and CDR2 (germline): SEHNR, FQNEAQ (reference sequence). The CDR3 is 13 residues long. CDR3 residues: CASSITKGNGYTF. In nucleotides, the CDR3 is TGTGCCAGCAGCATCACTAAGGGGAATGGCTACACCTTC.

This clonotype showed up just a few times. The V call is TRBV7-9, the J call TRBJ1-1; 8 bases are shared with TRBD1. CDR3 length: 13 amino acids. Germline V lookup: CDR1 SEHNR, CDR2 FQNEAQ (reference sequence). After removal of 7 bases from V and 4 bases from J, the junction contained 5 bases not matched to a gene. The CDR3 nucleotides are TGTGCCAGCACAGGGGGCGCGGTCACTGAAGCTTTCTTT. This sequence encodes CASTGGAVTEAFF.

The CDR3 loop is CASSVRPGETYEQYF. The CDR3 DNA sequence: TGTGCCAGCAGCGTACGGCCAGGAGAGACCTACGAGCAGTACTTC. The gene calls are TRBV9 and TRBJ2-7, with D unresolved. V gave up 1 base and J gave up 2 bases, with 13 bases separating them. Germline V lookup: CDR1 SGDLS, CDR2 YYNGEE. The CDR3 sequence is 15 residues long.

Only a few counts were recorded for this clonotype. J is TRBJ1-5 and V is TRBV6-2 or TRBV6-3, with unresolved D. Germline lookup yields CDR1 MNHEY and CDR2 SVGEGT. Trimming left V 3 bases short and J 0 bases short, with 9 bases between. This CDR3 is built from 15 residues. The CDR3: CASSYSAYSNQPQHF. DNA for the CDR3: TGTGCCAGCAGTTATTCGGCTTATAGCAATCAGCCCCAGCATTTT.

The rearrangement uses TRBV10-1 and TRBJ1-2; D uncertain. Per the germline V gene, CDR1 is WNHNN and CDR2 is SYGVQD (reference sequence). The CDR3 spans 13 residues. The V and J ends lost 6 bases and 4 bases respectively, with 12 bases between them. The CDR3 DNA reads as TGCGCCAGCAGCGAGACGGGTGGCTATGGCTACACCTTC. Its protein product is CASSETGGYGYTF.

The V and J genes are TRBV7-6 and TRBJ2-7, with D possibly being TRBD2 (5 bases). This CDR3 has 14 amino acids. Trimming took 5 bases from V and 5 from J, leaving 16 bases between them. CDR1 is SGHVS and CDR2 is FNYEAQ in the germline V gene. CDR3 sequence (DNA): TGTGCCAGCAGCACTGAGGGTGGTCCAGACGAGCAGTACTTC. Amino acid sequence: CASSTEGGPDEQYF. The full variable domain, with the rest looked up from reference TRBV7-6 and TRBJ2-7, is GAGVSQSPRYKVTKRGQDVALRCDPISGHVSLYWYRQALGQGPEFLTYFNYEAQQDKSGLPNDRFSAERPEGSISTLTIQRTEQRDSAMYRCASSTEGGPDEQYFGPGTRLTVT.

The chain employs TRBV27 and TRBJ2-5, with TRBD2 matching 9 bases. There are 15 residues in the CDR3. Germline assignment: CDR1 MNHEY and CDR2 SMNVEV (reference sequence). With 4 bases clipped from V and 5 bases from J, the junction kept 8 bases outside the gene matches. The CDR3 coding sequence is TGTGCCAGCAGTTCGTATAGCGGGAGCGGGGAGACCCAGTACTTC. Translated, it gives CASSSYSGSGETQYF.

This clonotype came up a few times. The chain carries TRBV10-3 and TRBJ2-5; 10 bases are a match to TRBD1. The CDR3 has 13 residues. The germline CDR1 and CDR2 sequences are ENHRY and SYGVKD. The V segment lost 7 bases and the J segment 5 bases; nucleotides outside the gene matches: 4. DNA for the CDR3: TGTGCCATCACTTCGGGACAGGGGGAGACCCAGTACTTC. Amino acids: CAITSGQGETQYF.

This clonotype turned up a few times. CDR3 residues: CASSLGTEQTQYF. CDR3 in DNA: TGTGCCAGCAGCTTAGGGACCGAACAGACCCAGTACTTC. The V call is TRBV7-6, the J call TRBJ2-5, with D hard to call. The V and J ends lost 1 base and 6 bases respectively, with 9 bases between them. The CDR3 has 13 amino acids. CDR1 SGHVS and CDR2 FNYEAQ come from the germline V gene.

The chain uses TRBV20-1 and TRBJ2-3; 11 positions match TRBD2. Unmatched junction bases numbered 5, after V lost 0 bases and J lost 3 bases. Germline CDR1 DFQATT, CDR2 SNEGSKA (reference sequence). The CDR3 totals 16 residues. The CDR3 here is CSARDAASGRTDTQYF. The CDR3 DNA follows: TGCAGTGCTAGAGATGCGGCTAGCGGGAGGACAGATACGCAGTATTTT.

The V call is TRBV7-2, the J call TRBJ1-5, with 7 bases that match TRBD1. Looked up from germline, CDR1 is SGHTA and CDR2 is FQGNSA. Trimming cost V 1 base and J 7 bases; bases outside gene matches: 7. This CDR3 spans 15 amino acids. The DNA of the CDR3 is TGTGCCAGCAGCTTAGTTCAGGGGGGCGGGCAGCCCCAGCATTTT. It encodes CASSLVQGGGQPQHF.

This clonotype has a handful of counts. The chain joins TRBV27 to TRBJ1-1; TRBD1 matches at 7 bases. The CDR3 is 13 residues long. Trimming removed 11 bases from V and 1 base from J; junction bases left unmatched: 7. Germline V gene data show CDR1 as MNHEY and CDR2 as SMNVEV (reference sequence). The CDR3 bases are TGTGCCTGCAAGGGACAGTGGAACACTGAAGCTTTCTTT. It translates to CACKGQWNTEAFF.

The CDR3 DNA is TGTGCCAGCAAGGTACCTGAAATGAACACTGAAGCTTTCTTT. This translates into CASKVPEMNTEAFF. The chain couples TRBV6-1 to TRBJ1-1, with D hard to call. V lost 7 bases to trimming and J lost 0 bases, with 12 bases between them. Germline CDR1 and CDR2: MNHNS and SASEGT. This CDR3 has 14 residues.

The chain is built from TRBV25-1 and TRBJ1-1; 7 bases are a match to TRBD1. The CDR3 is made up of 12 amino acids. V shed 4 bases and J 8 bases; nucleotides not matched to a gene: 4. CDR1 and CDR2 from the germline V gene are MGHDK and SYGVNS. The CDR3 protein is CASSGGTAEAFF. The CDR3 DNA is TGTGCCAGCAGTGGCGGGACAGCCGAAGCTTTCTTT.

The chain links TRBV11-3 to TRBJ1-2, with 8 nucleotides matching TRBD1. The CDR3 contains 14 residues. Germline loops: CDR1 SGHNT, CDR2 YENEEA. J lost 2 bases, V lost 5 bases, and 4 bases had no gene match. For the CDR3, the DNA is TGTGCCAGCAGCCCGGGACAGGCAAACTATGGCTACACCTTC. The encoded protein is CASSPGQANYGYTF.

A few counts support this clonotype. CDR3 in amino acids: CSARDKSGTGDSTDTQYF. The DNA of the CDR3 is TGCAGTGCTAGAGATAAATCCGGGACAGGGGACAGCACAGATACGCAGTATTTT. V usage is TRBV20-1 and J usage is TRBJ2-3; 10 nucleotides match TRBD1. The CDR3 has 18 amino acids. Unmatched junction bases numbered 9, after V lost 0 bases and J lost 0 bases. Germline V gene sequence: CDR1 DFQATT, CDR2 SNEGSKA (reference sequence).

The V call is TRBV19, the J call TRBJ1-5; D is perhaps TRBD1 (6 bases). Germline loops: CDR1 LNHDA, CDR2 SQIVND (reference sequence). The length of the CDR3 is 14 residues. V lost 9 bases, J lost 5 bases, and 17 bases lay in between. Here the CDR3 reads CASRTTGRYQPQHF. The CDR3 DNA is TGTGCCAGCAGAACCACAGGGCGATATCAGCCCCAGCATTTT.

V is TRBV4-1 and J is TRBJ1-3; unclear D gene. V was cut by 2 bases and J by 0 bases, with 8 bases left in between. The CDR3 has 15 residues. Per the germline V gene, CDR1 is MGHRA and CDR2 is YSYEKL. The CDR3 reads CASSQSRLSGNTIYF. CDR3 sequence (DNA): TGCGCCAGCAGCCAAAGCAGGCTCTCTGGAAACACCATATATTTT.